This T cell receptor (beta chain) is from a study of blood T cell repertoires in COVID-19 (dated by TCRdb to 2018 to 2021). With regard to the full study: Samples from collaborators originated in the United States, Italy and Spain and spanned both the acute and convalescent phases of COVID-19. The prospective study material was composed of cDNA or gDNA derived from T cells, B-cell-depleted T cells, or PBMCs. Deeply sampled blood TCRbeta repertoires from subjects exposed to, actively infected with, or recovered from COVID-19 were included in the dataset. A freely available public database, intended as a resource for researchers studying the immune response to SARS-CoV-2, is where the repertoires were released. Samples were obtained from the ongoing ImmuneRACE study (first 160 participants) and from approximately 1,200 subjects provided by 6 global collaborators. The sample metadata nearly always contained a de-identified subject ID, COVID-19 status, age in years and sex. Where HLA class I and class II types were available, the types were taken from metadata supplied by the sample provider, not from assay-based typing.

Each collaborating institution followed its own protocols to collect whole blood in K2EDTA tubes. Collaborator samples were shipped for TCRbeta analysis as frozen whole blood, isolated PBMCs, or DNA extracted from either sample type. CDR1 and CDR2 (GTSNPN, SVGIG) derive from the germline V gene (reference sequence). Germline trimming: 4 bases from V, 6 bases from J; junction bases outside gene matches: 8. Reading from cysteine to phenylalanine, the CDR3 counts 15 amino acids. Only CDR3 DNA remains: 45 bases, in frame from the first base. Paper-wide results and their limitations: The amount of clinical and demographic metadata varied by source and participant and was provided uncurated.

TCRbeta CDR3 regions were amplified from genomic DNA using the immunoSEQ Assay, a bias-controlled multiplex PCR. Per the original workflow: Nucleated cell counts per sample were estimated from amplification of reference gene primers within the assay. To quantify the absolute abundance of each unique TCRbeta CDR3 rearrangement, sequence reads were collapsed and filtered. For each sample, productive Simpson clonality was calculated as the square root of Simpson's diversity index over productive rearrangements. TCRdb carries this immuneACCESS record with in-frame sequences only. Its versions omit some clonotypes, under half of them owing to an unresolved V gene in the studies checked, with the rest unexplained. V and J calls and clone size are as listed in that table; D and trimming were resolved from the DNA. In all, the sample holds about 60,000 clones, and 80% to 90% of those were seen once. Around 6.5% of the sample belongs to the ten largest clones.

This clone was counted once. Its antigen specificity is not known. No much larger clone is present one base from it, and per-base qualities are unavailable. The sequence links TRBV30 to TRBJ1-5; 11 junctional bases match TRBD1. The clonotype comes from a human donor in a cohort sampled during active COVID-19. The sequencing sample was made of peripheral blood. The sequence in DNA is TGTGCCTGGACTGACGGACAGGGGGCCGGTCAGCCCCAGCATTTT. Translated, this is CAWTDGQGAGQPQHF.